One sample yielded the 10 T cell receptor beta chains listed below, sequenced in a study of chemoradiotherapy in HPV16-positive cancers. Assay used: immunoSEQ multiplex PCR; TCRdb lists only in-frame clones, some missing. The table lists 13,000 or so clones, 69% of them singletons. The biological material was taken from a patient who underwent chemoradiotherapy. All receptors derive from a human donor with HPV-associated anogenital cancer.

This clone was seen just once. The chain recombines TRBV5-4 with TRBJ2-7; D uncertain. CDR1 and CDR2 from the germline V gene are SGHNT and YYREEE (reference sequence). CDR3 length equals 14 residues. The germline V and J ends were trimmed by 4 bases and 5 bases, with 16 bases remaining between them. The CDR3 nucleotides read TGTGCCAGCAGCCCGGGTCTTAGGAAGGACGAGCAGTACTTC. Translation: CASSPGLRKDEQYF.

V is TRBV10-3 and J is TRBJ1-5, with D perhaps TRBD1 (5 bases). V lost 5 bases to trimming and J lost 1 base, with 15 bases between them. The CDR3 is 16 residues long. Per the germline V gene, CDR1 is ENHRY and CDR2 is SYGVKD. CDR3 loop: CAISQGAWGSNQPQHF. The CDR3 region has the DNA TGTGCCATCAGTCAGGGAGCCTGGGGGAGCAATCAGCCCCAGCATTTT.

This rearrangement joins TRBV14 to TRBJ2-7; D uncertain. This CDR3 has 12 residues. With 0 bases removed from V and 7 bases from J, the gap between germline ends came to 7 bases. Germline V gene data show CDR1 as SGHDN and CDR2 as FVKESK. CDR3 loop: CASSQDRREQYF. The CDR3 coding sequence is TGTGCCAGCAGCCAAGATCGTAGGGAGCAGTACTTC.

This sequence joins TRBV11-2 and TRBJ1-1; 8 bases are shared with TRBD1. CDR3 length: 14 residues. Germline loops: CDR1 SGHAT, CDR2 FQNNGV. J was trimmed by 4 bases and V by 5 bases; bases with no gene match: 6. The CDR3 is CASSARQGSTEAFF. The CDR3 DNA follows: TGTGCCAGCAGCGCCCGACAGGGGAGCACTGAAGCTTTCTTT.

The chain recombines TRBV28 with TRBJ2-6; D remains unclear. Trimming stripped 6 bases from V and 4 bases from J, with 16 bases between. The CDR3 is 16 residues long. CDR1 is MDHEN and CDR2 is SYDVKM in the germline V gene. The CDR3 region has the DNA TGTGCCAGCAGCCCTGTCCCCGGACGAGGGGCCAACGTCCTGACTTTC. This encodes CASSPVPGRGANVLTF.

This chain joins TRBV7-2 and TRBJ2-7, with TRBD2 matching over 8 bases. CDR3 length equals 15 residues. The V gene end was trimmed by 2 bases and the J gene end by 0 bases; junction bases not matched to a gene: 3. The V gene's germline CDR1 is SGHTA and CDR2 FQGNSA. This chain's CDR3 is CASSLQAGDSYEQYF. The CDR3 coding sequence is TGTGCCAGCAGCTTACAAGCGGGAGACTCCTACGAGCAGTACTTC.

The chain couples TRBV9 to TRBJ1-1; 8 nucleotides agree with TRBD1. Germline CDR1 reads SGDLS; CDR2 reads YYNGEE. There are 14 residues in the CDR3. With 4 bases clipped from V and 5 bases from J, the junction kept 7 bases outside the gene matches. The CDR3 DNA follows: TGTGCCAGCAGCAAAGGACAGGGAGGAACTGAAGCTTTCTTT. As protein: CASSKGQGGTEAFF.

This chain links TRBV4-2 with TRBJ2-2; 9 nucleotides agree with TRBD2. The CDR3 length is 18 residues. Trimming took 5 bases from V and 6 from J; bases not matched to a gene: 16. CDR1 LGHNA and CDR2 YNFKEQ come from the germline V gene. CDR3 amino acids: CASSSQPPRAGGSGELFF. CDR3 sequence (DNA): TGTGCCAGCAGCTCCCAACCCCCCCGAGCGGGGGGTTCCGGGGAGCTGTTTTTT.

The chain carries TRBV5-4 and TRBJ2-7; possibly TRBD1 or TRBD2 for D (6 bases each). The CDR3 runs 15 residues. Germline CDR1 and CDR2: SGHNT and YYREEE (reference sequence). Trimming shortened V by 3 bases and J by 3 bases, and 16 bases separated the two germline ends. The CDR3 sequence is CASSSRDTGLYEQYF. In DNA form, the CDR3 reads TGTGCCAGCAGCTCTCGGGACACGGGACTCTACGAGCAGTACTTC.

The chain combines TRBV11-2 with TRBJ2-3; D is unclear. Deletions cut 5 bases from V and 10 bases from J, with 16 bases between. Germline lookup yields CDR1 SGHAT and CDR2 FQNNGV. The CDR3 sequence is 13 residues long. The CDR3 DNA follows: TGTGCCAGCAGCCCCAGTCTAGGCTTGTCGCAGTATTTT. Translated: CASSPSLGLSQYF.